Included here is one TCR beta chain sequence, with context. Its specificity is not known. The source of the sample is a study of T cell repertoires in cytomegalovirus infection. TCRdb called the reads again in MiXCR, with one record for every CDR3 protein. In the table there are approximately 73,000 distinct CDR3 sequences, roughly 40% of which are singletons. Germline CDR1 LNHNV, CDR2 YYDKDF (reference sequence). This CDR3 contains 15 residues. V lost 0 bases and J lost 4, with 12 bases in between. Here the sequenced sample was CD8+ T cells from cultured PBMCs, taken from culture after CMV antigen stimulation. This TCR was recovered from a human donor in good health (CMV status not recorded). Some clones in this sample may be carry-over from other donors' samples. The rearrangement uses TRBV15 and TRBJ1-1; D unclear. The CDR3 DNA reads TGTGCCACCAGCAGAGATCACGGGGATCGCACTGAAGCTTTCTTT. It codes for CATSRDHGDRTEAFF.